This entry is about one TCR beta chain. These data are taken from a study of blood T cell repertoires in COVID-19. About the research overall: Donors in the United States, Italy and Spain gave samples during acute or convalescent COVID-19.

With 4 bases removed from V and 1 base from J, the gap between germline ends came to 4 bases. The germline V gene encodes CDR1 ENHRY and CDR2 SYGVKD. This CDR3 has 12 amino acids. Produced via immunoSEQ multiplex PCR; TCRdb's table is partial and in-frame only. The sample includes some 200,000 clones, 86% of them seen just once. The sequence was obtained from a man between 45 and 60 years old with acute or convalescent COVID-19. The rearrangement uses TRBV10-3 and TRBJ2-5; D remains unclear. The sample was peripheral blood. The CDR3 spells CAISASQETQYF. CDR3 bases: TGTGCCATCAGTGCTTCCCAAGAGACCCAGTACTTC.